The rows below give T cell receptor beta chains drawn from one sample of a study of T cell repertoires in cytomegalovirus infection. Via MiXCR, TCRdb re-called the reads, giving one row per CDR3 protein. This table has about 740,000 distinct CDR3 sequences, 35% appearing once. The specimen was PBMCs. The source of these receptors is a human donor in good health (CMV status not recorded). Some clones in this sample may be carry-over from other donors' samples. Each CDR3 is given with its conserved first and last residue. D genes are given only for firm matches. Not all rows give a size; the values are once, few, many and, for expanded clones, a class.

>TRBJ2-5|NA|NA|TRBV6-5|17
TGTGCCAGCAGCGACCCTATGGACGGACCGACGGGAGAGACCCAGTACTTC
CASSDPMDGPTGETQYF
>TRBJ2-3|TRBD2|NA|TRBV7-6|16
TGTGCCAGCAGCTTAGATAGCGGGAGGGACACAGATACGCAGTATTTT
CASSLDSGRDTDTQYF
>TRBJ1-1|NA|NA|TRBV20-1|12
TGCAGTGCGTACGACCAAGGGGCTGAAGCTTTCTTT
CSAYDQGAEAFF
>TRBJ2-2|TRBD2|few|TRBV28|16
TGTGCCAGCAGTCCGGGAGGGCCCCCGGGACGCGGGGAGCTGTTTTTT
CASSPGGPPGRGELFF
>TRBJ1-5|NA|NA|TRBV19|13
TGTGCCAGTAAAGGGAATGGCAATCAGCCCCAGCATTTT
CASKGNGNQPQHF
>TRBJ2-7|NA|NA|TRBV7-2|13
TGTGCCAGCAGCTTCGGGATGTCCTACGAGCAGTACTTC
CASSFGMSYEQYF
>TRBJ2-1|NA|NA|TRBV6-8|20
TGTGCCAGCAGTTACTGGGGTTCGGGGCCCCGCGGCGGCTCCTACAATGAGCAGTTCTTC
CASSYWGSGPRGGSYNEQFF
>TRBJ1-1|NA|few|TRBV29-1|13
TGCAGCGTTGGGAAGGGCCCGAACACTGAAGCTTTCTTT
CSVGKGPNTEAFF
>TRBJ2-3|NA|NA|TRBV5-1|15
TGCGCCAGCAGCTTGCTTTTCGGACAAGCTTATACGCAGTATTTT
CASSLLFGQAYTQYF
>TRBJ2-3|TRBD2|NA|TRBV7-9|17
TGTGCCAGCAGCCCCTATGTGGCTAGCGGGAAATTGGATACGCAGTATTTT
CASSPYVASGKLDTQYF
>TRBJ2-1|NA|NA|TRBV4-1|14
TGCGCCAGCATCCAGCCCGGCGAGTACAATGAGCAGTTCTTC
CASIQPGEYNEQFF
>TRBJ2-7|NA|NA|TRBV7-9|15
TGTGCCAGCAGCTTAGAAGTCGCATCCTCCTACGAGCAGTACTTC
CASSLEVASSYEQYF
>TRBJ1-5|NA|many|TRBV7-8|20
TGTGCCAGCAGCTTAGTGGTTGCGGCAGGGCGTTTGGGGAGCAATCAGCCCCAGCATTTT
CASSLVVAAGRLGSNQPQHF
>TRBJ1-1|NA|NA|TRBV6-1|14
TGTGCCAGCAGTGTACGGGGGGCGGACACTGAAGCTTTCTTT
CASSVRGADTEAFF
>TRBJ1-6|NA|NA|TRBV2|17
TGTGCCAGCCTCGAAGGGAGTGGGGCAGGGCGCAATTCACCCCTCCACTTT
CASLEGSGAGRNSPLHF
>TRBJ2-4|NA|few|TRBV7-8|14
TGTGCCAGCAGCGGGCGGACCGGTATAAACATTCAGTACTTC
CASSGRTGINIQYF
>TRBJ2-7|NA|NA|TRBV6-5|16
TGTGCCAGCAGTTCCTCCATACTCGGGGGCCTCTACGAGCAGTACTTC
CASSSSILGGLYEQYF
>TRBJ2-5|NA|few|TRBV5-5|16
TGTGCCAGCAGCTTCGAAGTCCGGGGACTCGGAGAGACCCAGTACTTC
CASSFEVRGLGETQYF
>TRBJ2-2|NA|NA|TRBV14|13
TGTGCCAGCAGCCCCCTAGTAACCGGGGAGCTGTTTTTT
CASSPLVTGELFF
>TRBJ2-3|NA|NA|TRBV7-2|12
TGTGCCATCAGCTTTCGTTCAGATACTGAGGATTTT
CAISFRSDTEDF
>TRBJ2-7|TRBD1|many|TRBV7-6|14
TGTGCCAGCAGCAGAGACAGGGCCTCCTACGAGCAGTACTTC
CASSRDRASYEQYF
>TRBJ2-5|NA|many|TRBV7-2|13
TGTGCCAGCAGATACCAGGGGGGAGAGACCCAGTACTTC
CASRYQGGETQYF
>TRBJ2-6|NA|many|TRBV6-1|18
TGTGCCAGCAGTACTCCCCGGGGCGGGCCATCTGGGGCCAACGTCCTGACTTTC
CASSTPRGGPSGANVLTF
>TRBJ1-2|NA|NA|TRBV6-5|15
TGTGCCAGCAGTTACGGGATGAACGCTAACTATGGCTACACCTTC
CASSYGMNANYGYTF
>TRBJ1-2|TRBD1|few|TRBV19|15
TGTGCCAGTAGGAACCGGGACAGCCTTAACTATGGCTACACCTTC
CASRNRDSLNYGYTF
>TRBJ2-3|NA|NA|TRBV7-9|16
TGTGCCAGCAGCAGTAACCGGGACATTGGGAGAGATACGCAGTATTTT
CASSSNRDIGRDTQYF
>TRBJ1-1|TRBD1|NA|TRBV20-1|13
TGCAGTGCCACCAGGGGGCCCGGCACTGAAGCTTTCTTT
CSATRGPGTEAFF
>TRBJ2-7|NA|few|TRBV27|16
TGTGCCAGCAGTCAGGTCCCCCCGTTCTCCGCGCACGAGCAGTACTTC
CASSQVPPFSAHEQYF
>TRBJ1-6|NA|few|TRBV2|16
TGTGCCAGCAGCCTCCACAGGAGCTCCTATAATTCACCCCTCCACTTT
CASSLHRSSYNSPLHF
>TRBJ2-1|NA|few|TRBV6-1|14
TGTGCCAGCAGTGACGCAGGGGTTGGCAATGAGCAGTTCTTC
CASSDAGVGNEQFF
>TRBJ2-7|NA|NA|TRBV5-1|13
TGCGCCAGCAGCTTGGAGGCGGGGAGCGAGCAGTACTTC
CASSLEAGSEQYF
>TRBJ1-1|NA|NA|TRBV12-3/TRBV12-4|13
TGTTCCAGAAGTTTGAGGGATGACACTGAAGCTTTCTTT
CSRSLRDDTEAFF
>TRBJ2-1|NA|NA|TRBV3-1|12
TGTGCCAGCAGCTCTACAGGCCATGAGCAGTTCTTC
CASSSTGHEQFF
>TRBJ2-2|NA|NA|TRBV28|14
TGTGCCAGCAGTTTCCGGGGCAGGGGCGGGGAGCTGTTTTTT
CASSFRGRGGELFF
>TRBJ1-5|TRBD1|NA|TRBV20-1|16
TGCAGTGCTTCGATTTCCGGGACAGGGATTGATCAGCCCCAGCATTTT
CSASISGTGIDQPQHF
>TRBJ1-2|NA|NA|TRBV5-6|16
TGTGCCAGCAGCTCGCTCTGGGGGGCGGAGGACTATGGCTACACCTTC
CASSSLWGAEDYGYTF
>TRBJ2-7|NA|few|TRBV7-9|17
TGTGCCAGCAGGTTAGGGGACGCCGGTGGCGGCGCGAACGAGCAGTACTTC
CASRLGDAGGGANEQYF
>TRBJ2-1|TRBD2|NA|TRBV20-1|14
TGCAGTGCCGTCCTAGCGGGAAAATACAATGAGCAGTTCTTC
CSAVLAGKYNEQFF
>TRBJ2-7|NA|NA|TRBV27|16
TGTGCCAGCAGTCCCCCAGTAGGGACCAGCTCCTACGAGCAGTACTTC
CASSPPVGTSSYEQYF
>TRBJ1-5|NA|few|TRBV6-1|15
TGTGCCAGCAGTCGCGCTGCCGACAGAAATCAGCCCCAGCATTTT
CASSRAADRNQPQHF
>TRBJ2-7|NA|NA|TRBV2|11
TGTGCCAGCAGCGAAGCAGGGGAGCAGTACTTC
CASSEAGEQYF
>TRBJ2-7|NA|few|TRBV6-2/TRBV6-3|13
TGTGCCAGTACAGGACGGCGGTATGCGGAGCAGTACTTC
CASTGRRYAEQYF
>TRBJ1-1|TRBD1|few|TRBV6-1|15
TGTGCCAGCAGTGAGGCGGACAGGGTCTACACTGAAGCTTTCTTT
CASSEADRVYTEAFF
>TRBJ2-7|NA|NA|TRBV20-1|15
TGCAGTGCGAATGACCCCCGCTCCCTATCCTACGAGCAGTACTTC
CSANDPRSLSYEQYF
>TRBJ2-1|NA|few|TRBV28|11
TGTGCCAGCAATCGGGGAAATGAGCAGTTCTTC
CASNRGNEQFF
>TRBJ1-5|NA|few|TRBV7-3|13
TGTGCCAGCAGCTCACAGAATAATCAGCCCCAGCATTTT
CASSSQNNQPQHF
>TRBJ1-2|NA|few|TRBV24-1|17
TGTGCCACCAGTGACCGAGAACCCTATACGGGACACTATGGCTACACCTTC
CATSDREPYTGHYGYTF
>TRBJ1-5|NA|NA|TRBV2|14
TGTGCCAGCAGTGAGCCAGTTAACAATCAGCCCCAGCATTTT
CASSEPVNNQPQHF
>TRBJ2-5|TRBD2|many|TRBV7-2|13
TGTGCCAGCAGCCGGTCCGAGTCTAGCGGGAGGTACTTC
CASSRSESSGRYF
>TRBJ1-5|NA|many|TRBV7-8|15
TGTGCCAGCAGCTTAATCGGGACTACAAATCAGCCCCAGCATTTT
CASSLIGTTNQPQHF
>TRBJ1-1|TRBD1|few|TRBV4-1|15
TGCGCCAGCAGCCCGAGACAGGGCGAGAACACTGAAGCTTTCTTT
CASSPRQGENTEAFF
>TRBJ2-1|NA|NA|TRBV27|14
TGTGCCAGCAGCCCCGGGGCAGATAGAAAGGAGCAGTTCTTC
CASSPGADRKEQFF
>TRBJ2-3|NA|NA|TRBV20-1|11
TGCAGTCCAGGTGTTGGAGATACGCAGTATTTT
CSPGVGDTQYF
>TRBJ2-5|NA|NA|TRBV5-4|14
TGTGCCAGCAGCTACGCCGGGACCCAGGCGGCCCAGTACTTC
CASSYAGTQAAQYF
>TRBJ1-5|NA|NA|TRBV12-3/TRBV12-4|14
TGTGCCAGCAGTTTGTTCGGGACAAATCAGCCCCAGCATTTT
CASSLFGTNQPQHF
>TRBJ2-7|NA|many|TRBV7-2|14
TGTGCCAGCAGCTCGACAGGATTTCCCTACGAGCAGTACTTC
CASSSTGFPYEQYF
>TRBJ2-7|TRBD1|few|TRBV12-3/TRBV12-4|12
TGTGCCAGCAGACGCACAGGGGGTGAGCAGTACTTC
CASRRTGGEQYF